Following are 21 T cell receptor beta chains from one sample sequenced in a study of T cells in Graves' hyperthyroidism and ophthalmopathy. RNA transcripts gave rise to amplified TCR beta CDR3 regions. The HTBI primer set drove a first-round RT-PCR of the TCR CDR3. One entry per CDR3 protein results from TCRdb running MiXCR on the multiplex PCR reads. This sample has some 600,000 distinct CDR3 sequences, with around 13% found just once. Sequencing input: blood. These receptors all stem from a woman aged 25 to 39 with Graves' hyperthyroidism that later progressed to Graves' ophthalmopathy.

The CDR3 bases are TGCAGTGCTTCCAGTTCCGGGACAGGGGGCTTGAAGGGCACAGATACGCAGTATTTT. It encodes CSASSSGTGGLKGTDTQYF. This chain uses TRBV20-1 with TRBJ2-3, with TRBD1 identical over 12 bases. Germline CDR1 DFQATT, CDR2 SNEGSKA (reference sequence). The CDR3 runs 19 residues. J gave up 1 base and V 5 bases, and 16 bases lay outside the gene matches.

This clonotype was counted many times. This chain connects TRBV6-1 to TRBJ2-7, with D perhaps matching TRBD1 (6 bases). The CDR3 consists of 15 residues. From germline, CDR1 is MNHNS and CDR2 SASEGT. Trimming stripped 5 bases from V and 3 bases from J, with 17 bases between. This CDR3 is CASSPVQGIIYEQYF. The CDR3 coding sequence is TGTGCCAGCAGTCCCGTTCAGGGGATAATCTACGAGCAGTACTTC.

This clonotype was observed a handful of times. The junction departs from the called germline gene at one end, perhaps through a read error. The chain joins TRBV5-1 to TRBJ1-5; 7 bases are shared with TRBD1. Germline assignment: CDR1 SGHRS and CDR2 YFSETQ. The CDR3 runs 15 residues. The CDR3: CASSFDRAVNQPQHF. The CDR3 DNA reads TGTGCCAGCAGTTTTGACAGGGCGGTCAATCAGCCCCAGCATTTT.

This clonotype was seen at least ten times. This chain's CDR3 is CASAEGSTYEQYF. The CDR3 DNA follows: TGCGCCAGCGCGGAGGGCAGCACCTACGAGCAGTACTTC. This chain joins TRBV5-1 and TRBJ2-7; weak D call: TRBD2 (6 bases). Trimming pared 7 bases from V and 2 bases from J, leaving 13 bases between. The CDR3 has 13 residues. Germline assignment: CDR1 SGHRS and CDR2 YFSETQ.

This clonotype was observed at least ten times. V is TRBV27 and J is TRBJ1-2; D gene ambiguous. CDR3 length: 14 amino acids. V lost 6 bases, J lost 1 base, and 12 bases lay in between. CDR1 is MNHEY and CDR2 is SMNVEV in the germline V gene (reference sequence). CDR3 in amino acids: CASSRSQDNYGYTF. The CDR3 nucleotides are TGTGCCAGCAGCCGCTCCCAGGATAACTATGGCTACACCTTC.

CDR3 in DNA: TGTGCCAGCACCTTCAGCCGGGACAGTGCTGAAAAACTGTTTTTT. Translated: CASTFSRDSAEKLFF. The V call is TRBV6-1, the J call TRBJ1-4; 7 bases are a match to TRBD1. The J segment lost 7 bases and the V segment lost 7 bases, leaving 12 bases of the junction unmatched. Germline V CDR1 and CDR2: MNHNS, SASEGT. The CDR3 is made up of 15 amino acids.

This clonotype has a count of ten or more. The chain carries TRBV7-9 and TRBJ2-5, with 8 bases fitting TRBD2. This CDR3 is 17 amino acids long. The V gene end was trimmed by 6 bases and the J gene end by 4 bases; junction bases not matched to a gene: 16. Germline V gives CDR1 SEHNR, CDR2 FQNEAQ (reference sequence). CDR3 amino acids: CASSLLRSGRGGETQYF. CDR3 bases: TGTGCCAGCAGTCTTCTGAGGAGCGGGAGAGGGGGAGAGACCCAGTACTTC.

This clonotype was observed a handful of times. V usage is TRBV6-2 or TRBV6-3 and J usage is TRBJ2-2; 8 nucleotides line up with TRBD2. V lost 7 bases, J lost 1 base, and 8 bases stayed unmatched. CDR3 length: 16 residues. Germline CDR1 reads MNHEY; CDR2 reads SVGEGT. As DNA, the CDR3 is TGTGCCAGCACTCCACCGAGCGGGAGGAACACCGGGGAGCTGTTTTTT. Its translation is CASTPPSGRNTGELFF.

In this sample, this clonotype turned up many times. This chain connects TRBV20-1 to TRBJ1-1; the D gene is possibly TRBD1 (5 bases). This CDR3 contains 13 residues. CDR1 DFQATT and CDR2 SNEGSKA come from the germline V gene (reference sequence). The V gene lost 5 bases and the J gene lost 0 bases, with 10 bases spanning the gap. CDR3 in DNA: TGCAGTGCTGGGGGACTTTTGAACACTGAAGCTTTCTTT. The encoded protein is CSAGGLLNTEAFF.

Many counts were recorded for this clonotype. The chain has TRBV7-2 and TRBJ2-5; TRBD2 matches at 13 bases. Trimming removed 7 bases from V and 5 bases from J; junction bases left unmatched: 22. The CDR3 is 20 residues long. Germline V gene sequence: CDR1 SGHTA, CDR2 FQGNSA. The CDR3 here is CASNHRLAGGFTSELETQYF. For the CDR3, the DNA is TGTGCCAGCAACCATAGACTAGCGGGAGGTTTTACATCCGAGTTGGAGACCCAGTACTTC. The entire variable domain, with the rest obtained from reference TRBV7-2 and TRBJ2-5, is as follows: GAGVSQSPSNKVTEKGKDVELRCDPISGHTALYWYRQSLGQGLEFLIYFQGNSAPDKSGLPSDRFSAERTGGSVSTLTIQRTQQEDSAVYLCASNHRLAGGFTSELETQYFGPGTRLLVL.

At least ten counts were recorded for this clonotype. V usage is TRBV12-3 or TRBV12-4 and J usage is TRBJ2-7; 11 positions match TRBD2. V shed 6 bases, J shed 2 bases, and the junction held 9 bases outside the gene matches. The CDR3 is made up of 16 amino acids. CDR3 coding DNA: TGTGCCAGCAGCCCCCCCGGGACTAGCGGAACCTACGAGCAGTACTTC. Amino acid sequence: CASSPPGTSGTYEQYF.

V is TRBV12-5 and J is TRBJ2-3, with 10 bases matching TRBD2. Losses at the gene ends were 0 bases for V and 5 bases for J; bases not matched to a gene: 11. CDR1 is LGHNT and CDR2 is FRNRAP in the germline V gene. The CDR3 loop spans 18 amino acids. The CDR3 DNA is TGTGCTAGTGGTTTGGTAATGGTAGCGGGAGGTCGAGGAGATACGCAGTATTTT. Its protein is CASGLVMVAGGRGDTQYF.

The sample holds a few counts of this clonotype. The rearrangement joins TRBV19 to TRBJ2-7; TRBD1 or TRBD2 may be the D gene (5 bases each). Germline values: CDR1 LNHDA, CDR2 SQIVND (reference sequence). Trimming stripped 6 bases from V and 4 bases from J, with 22 bases between. The CDR3 runs 16 residues. For the CDR3, the DNA is TGTGCCAGTAGCCGGGGCAGGGCCGCTGTCCTTTACGAGCAGTACTTC. It yields the protein CASSRGRAAVLYEQYF.

The chain uses TRBV10-3 and TRBJ1-4, with D maybe TRBD1 (5 bases). This CDR3 has 15 amino acids. Trimming shortened V by 3 bases and J by 8 bases, and 16 bases separated the two germline ends. The germline CDR1 and CDR2 sequences are ENHRY and SYGVKD. The CDR3 sequence: CAISDSAGPREKLFF. DNA for the CDR3: TGTGCCATCAGTGATTCCGCAGGGCCCCGGGAAAAACTGTTTTTT.

This clonotype has at least ten counts. The genes are TRBV29-1 and TRBJ1-1; D possibly corresponds to TRBD1 (6 bases). This CDR3 region has 14 residues. Germline V gene data show CDR1 as SQVTM and CDR2 as ANQGSEA. Trimming removed 0 bases from V and 11 bases from J, with 19 bases in between. CDR3 in DNA: TGCAGCGTTGAAGACCCCCAGACGGGGGCGGAGGCTTTCTTT. It specifies CSVEDPQTGAEAFF. Together with reference TRBV29-1 and TRBJ1-1, the CDR3 gives the full variable domain: SAVISQKPSRDICQRGTSLTIQCQVDSQVTMMFWYRQQPGQSLTLIATANQGSEATYESGFVIDKFPISRPNLTFSTLTVSNMSPEDSSIYLCSVEDPQTGAEAFFGQGTRLTVV.

This clonotype was observed many times. The CDR3 region is CASRAAMGASGYTF. CDR3 nucleotides: TGTGCCAGCAGAGCTGCGATGGGGGCGAGTGGCTACACCTTC. V and J are TRBV28 and TRBJ1-2, with D perhaps matching TRBD1 (6 bases). Trimming took off 6 bases at V and 7 bases at J, with 18 bases between the two ends. Germline CDR1 is MDHEN and CDR2 is SYDVKM. The CDR3 runs to 14 residues.

This clonotype was counted many times. The gene calls are TRBV20-1 and TRBJ2-7, with 9 bases aligning to TRBD1. V trimming: 3 bases; J trimming: 5 bases; junction bases outside the gene matches: 5. This CDR3 comprises 13 residues. The germline CDR1 and CDR2 sequences are DFQATT and SNEGSKA (reference sequence). The CDR3 loop is CSARGDRENEQYF. As DNA, the CDR3 is TGCAGTGCTAGGGGGGACAGGGAGAACGAGCAGTACTTC.

Ten or more counts support this clonotype. The chain couples TRBV4-1 to TRBJ2-1; the D is unclear. V was cut by 3 bases and J by 0 bases, with 12 bases left in between. There are 16 residues in the CDR3. The germline CDR1 and CDR2 sequences are MGHRA and YSYEKL. CDR3: CASSQLPLSSYNEQFF. DNA of the CDR3: TGCGCCAGCAGCCAGCTGCCATTAAGCTCCTACAATGAGCAGTTCTTC.

Ten or more counts support this clonotype. The rearrangement links TRBV7-2 to TRBJ1-2; TRBD1 matches at 10 bases. Trimming at V came to 5 bases and at J to 2 bases, leaving 5 bases not matched to a gene. The germline V gene encodes CDR1 SGHTA and CDR2 FQGNSA. The CDR3 contains 15 residues. Here the CDR3 DNA reads TGTGCCAGCAGCCCTGACAGGGGGCCCAACTATGGCTACACCTTC. Its protein is CASSPDRGPNYGYTF.

The sample holds a few counts of this clonotype. The chain joins TRBV9 to TRBJ1-3; no firm D call. Per the germline V gene, CDR1 is SGDLS and CDR2 is YYNGEE. The V and J ends lost 0 bases and 1 base respectively, with 14 bases between them. The CDR3 contains 17 residues. DNA of the CDR3: TGTGCCAGCAGCGTAGAGGTGTCGCTCTTTTCTGGAAACACCATATATTTT. It is translated as CASSVEVSLFSGNTIYF. The whole variable domain, remainder taken from reference TRBV9 and TRBJ1-3, is DSGVTQTPKHLITATGQRVTLRCSPRSGDLSVYWYQQSLDQGLQFLIQYYNGEERAKGNILERFSAQQFPDLHSELNLSSLELGDSALYFCASSVEVSLFSGNTIYFGEGSWLTVV.

This clonotype has a count of ten or more. This chain links TRBV18 with TRBJ2-7; 8 nucleotides match TRBD2. Germline V gene data show CDR1 as KGHSH and CDR2 as LQKENI. Trimming at V came to 0 bases and at J to 5 bases, leaving 6 bases not matched to a gene. This CDR3 has 15 residues. CDR3 in amino acids: CASSPPGAGVNEQYF. The CDR3 nucleotides read TGTGCCAGCTCACCACCTGGAGCGGGAGTAAACGAGCAGTACTTC.